Described below is a single TCR beta chain sequence and its context. Its antigen remains unknown. The sample originates from a study of cytomegalovirus exposure and HLA in healthy donors. Overall study findings and caveats: The study listed 164 cytomegalovirus-associated TCR beta chains. A few chains tied to CMV proved CMV antigen-specific in vitro.

The CDR3 sequence is 16 residues long. Between the trimmed V and J ends, which lost 3 bases and 2 bases, there was a span of 15 bases. Germline V gene lookup returns CDR1 SGHNT and CDR2 YENEEA. Sequenced by immunoSEQ multiplex PCR; TCRdb stores in-frame clones only, minus some. The data contain tens of thousands of clones, about 96% of them seen just once; the ten biggest clones take up about 0.8%. Separation from the approximately 670-subject first cohort characterized the approximately 130-subject validation cohort, to which the donors belonged. The chain couples TRBV11-3 to TRBJ2-3; weak D call: TRBD2 (6 bases). The sequenced sample consisted of PBMCs. The clonotype was recovered from a man between 18 and 29 years old in good health and CMV-seronegative. The CDR3 nucleotides read TGTGCCAGCAGCTTGGGTCCAGCGGGCCCCACAGATACGCAGTATTTT. Residues: CASSLGPAGPTDTQYF.